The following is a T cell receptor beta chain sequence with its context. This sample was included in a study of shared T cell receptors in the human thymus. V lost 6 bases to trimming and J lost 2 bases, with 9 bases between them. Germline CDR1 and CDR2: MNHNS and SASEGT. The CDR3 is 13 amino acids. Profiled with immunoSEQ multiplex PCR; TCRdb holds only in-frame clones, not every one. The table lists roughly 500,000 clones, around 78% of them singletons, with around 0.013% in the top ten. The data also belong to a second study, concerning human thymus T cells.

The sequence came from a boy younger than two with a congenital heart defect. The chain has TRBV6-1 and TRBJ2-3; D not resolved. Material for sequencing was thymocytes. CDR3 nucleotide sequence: TGTGCCAGCAGGGTAGATGTCACAGATACGCAGTATTTT. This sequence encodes CASRVDVTDTQYF.